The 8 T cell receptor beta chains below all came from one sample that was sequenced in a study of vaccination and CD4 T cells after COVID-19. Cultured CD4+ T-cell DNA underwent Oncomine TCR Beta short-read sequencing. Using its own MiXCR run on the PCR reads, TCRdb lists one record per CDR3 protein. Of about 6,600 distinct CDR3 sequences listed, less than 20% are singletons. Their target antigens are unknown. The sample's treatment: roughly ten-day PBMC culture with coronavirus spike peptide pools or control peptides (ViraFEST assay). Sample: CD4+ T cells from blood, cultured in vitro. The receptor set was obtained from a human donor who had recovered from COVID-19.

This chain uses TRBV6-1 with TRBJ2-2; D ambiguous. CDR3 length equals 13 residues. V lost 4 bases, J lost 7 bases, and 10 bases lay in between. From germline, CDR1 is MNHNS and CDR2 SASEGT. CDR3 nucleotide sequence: TGTGCCAGCAGTGCTGAGGCGGTCGGGGAGCTGTTTTTT. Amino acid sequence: CASSAEAVGELFF.

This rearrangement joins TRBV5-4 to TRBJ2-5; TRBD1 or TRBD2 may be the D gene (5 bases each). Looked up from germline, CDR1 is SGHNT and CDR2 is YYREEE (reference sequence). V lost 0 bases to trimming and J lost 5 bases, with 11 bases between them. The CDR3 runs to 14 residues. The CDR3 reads CASSLVGEWETQYF. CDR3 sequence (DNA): TGTGCCAGCAGCTTGGTAGGGGAGTGGGAGACCCAGTACTTC.

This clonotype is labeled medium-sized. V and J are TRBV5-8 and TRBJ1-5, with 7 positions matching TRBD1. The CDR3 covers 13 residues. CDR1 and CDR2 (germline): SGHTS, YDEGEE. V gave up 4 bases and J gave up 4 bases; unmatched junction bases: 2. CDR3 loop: CASSLTGNQPQHF. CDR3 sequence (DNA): TGTGCCAGCAGCCTGACAGGGAATCAGCCCCAGCATTTT.

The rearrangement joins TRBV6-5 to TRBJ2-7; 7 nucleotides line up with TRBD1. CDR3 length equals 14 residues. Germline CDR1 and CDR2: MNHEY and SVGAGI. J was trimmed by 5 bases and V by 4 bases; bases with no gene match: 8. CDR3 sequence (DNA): TGTGCCAGCAGTTTTGACAGGGTAAAAAACGAGCAGTACTTC. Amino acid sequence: CASSFDRVKNEQYF.

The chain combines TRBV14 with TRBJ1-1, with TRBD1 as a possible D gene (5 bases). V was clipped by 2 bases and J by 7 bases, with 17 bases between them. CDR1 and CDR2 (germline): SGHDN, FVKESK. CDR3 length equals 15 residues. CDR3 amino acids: CASSQFQKGRGEAFF. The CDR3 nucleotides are TGTGCCAGCAGCCAATTTCAAAAGGGAAGGGGTGAAGCTTTCTTT.

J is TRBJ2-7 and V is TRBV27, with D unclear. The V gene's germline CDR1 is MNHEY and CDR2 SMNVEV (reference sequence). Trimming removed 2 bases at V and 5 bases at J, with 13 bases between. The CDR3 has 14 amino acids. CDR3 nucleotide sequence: TGTGCCAGCAGTTTAGGGCTAGGAGCCGACGAGCAGTACTTC. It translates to CASSLGLGADEQYF.

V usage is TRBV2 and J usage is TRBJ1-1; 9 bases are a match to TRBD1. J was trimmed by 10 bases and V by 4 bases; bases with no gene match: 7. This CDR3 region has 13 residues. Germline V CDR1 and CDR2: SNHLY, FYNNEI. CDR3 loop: CASSGNRGRGAFF. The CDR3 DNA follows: TGTGCCAGCAGTGGAAACAGGGGGCGCGGAGCTTTCTTT. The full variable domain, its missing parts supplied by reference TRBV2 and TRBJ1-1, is EPEVTQTPSHQVTQMGQEVILRCVPISNHLYFYWYRQILGQKVEFLVSFYNNEISEKSEIFDDQFSVERPDGSNFTLKIRSTKLEDSAMYFCASSGNRGRGAFFGQGTRLTVV.

The CDR3 coding sequence is TGTGCCAGCAGCCAGGGTAATCCTTGGTCACCCCTCCACTTT. The encoded protein is CASSQGNPWSPLHF. The chain recombines TRBV12-3 or TRBV12-4 with TRBJ1-6, with D possibly TRBD1 on 5 matching bases. V lost 6 bases, J lost 10 bases, and 16 bases lay in between. The CDR3 runs to 14 residues.